This T cell receptor beta chain was captured in a study of radiotherapy plus CTLA-4 blockade in lung cancer. This clone was observed a single time. The germline CDR1 and CDR2 sequences are SGHNT and YYREEE (reference sequence). This CDR3 contains 15 residues. V lost 4 bases and J lost 6; bases outside the gene matches: 10. Some clones are missing from TCRdb's copy, which holds only in-frame ones; the method was immunoSEQ multiplex PCR. The sample lists roughly 120,000 clones, approximately 84% seen once, with over 4% in the top ten. Sequencing used peripheral blood, obtained from a patient treated with radiotherapy plus ipilimumab. The sequence was obtained from a human donor with non-small cell lung cancer who had a partial response to radiotherapy plus ipilimumab. This chain links TRBV5-4 with TRBJ1-1, with 9 nucleotides matching TRBD1. In DNA form, the CDR3 reads TGTGCCAGCAGCCTTAGACAGGGGGGGGTCGCTGAAGCTTTCTTT. Its translation: CASSLRQGGVAEAFF.